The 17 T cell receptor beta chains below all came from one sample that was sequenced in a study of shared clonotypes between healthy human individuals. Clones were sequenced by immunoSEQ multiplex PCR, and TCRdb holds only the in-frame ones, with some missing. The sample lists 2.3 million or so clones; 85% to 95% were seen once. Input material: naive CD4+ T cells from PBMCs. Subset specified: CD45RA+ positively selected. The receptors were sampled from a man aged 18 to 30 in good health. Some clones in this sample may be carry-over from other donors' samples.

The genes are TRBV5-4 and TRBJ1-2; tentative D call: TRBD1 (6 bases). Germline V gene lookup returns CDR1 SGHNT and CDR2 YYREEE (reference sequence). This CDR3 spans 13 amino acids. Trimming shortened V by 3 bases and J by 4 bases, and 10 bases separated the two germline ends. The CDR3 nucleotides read TGTGCCAGCAGCTCGGGACATATCTATGGCTACACCTTC. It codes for CASSSGHIYGYTF.

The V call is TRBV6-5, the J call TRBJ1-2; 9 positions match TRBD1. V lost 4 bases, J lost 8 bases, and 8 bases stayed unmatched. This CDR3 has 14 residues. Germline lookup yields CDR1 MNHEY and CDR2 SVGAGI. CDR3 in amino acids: CASSFATGGIGYTF. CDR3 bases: TGTGCCAGCAGTTTTGCGACAGGGGGTATCGGCTACACCTTC.

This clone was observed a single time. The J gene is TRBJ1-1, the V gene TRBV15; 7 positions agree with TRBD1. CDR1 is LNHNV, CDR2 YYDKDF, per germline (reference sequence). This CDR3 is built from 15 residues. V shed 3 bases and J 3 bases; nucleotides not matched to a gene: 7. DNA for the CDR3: TGTGCCACCAGCAGTTCGACAGGGTGGGACACTGAAGCTTTCTTT. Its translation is CATSSSTGWDTEAFF.

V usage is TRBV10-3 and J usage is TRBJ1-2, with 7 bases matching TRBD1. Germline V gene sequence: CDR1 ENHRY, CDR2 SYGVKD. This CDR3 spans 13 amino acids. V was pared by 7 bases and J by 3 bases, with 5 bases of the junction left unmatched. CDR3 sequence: CAINQDRDYGYTF. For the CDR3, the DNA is TGTGCCATCAACCAAGACAGGGACTATGGCTACACCTTC.

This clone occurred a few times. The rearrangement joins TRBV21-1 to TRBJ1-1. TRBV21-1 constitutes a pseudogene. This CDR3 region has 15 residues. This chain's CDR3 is CATSPLHWGNTEAFF. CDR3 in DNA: TGTGCCACTTCACCTCTTCACTGGGGGAACACTGAAGCTTTCTTT.

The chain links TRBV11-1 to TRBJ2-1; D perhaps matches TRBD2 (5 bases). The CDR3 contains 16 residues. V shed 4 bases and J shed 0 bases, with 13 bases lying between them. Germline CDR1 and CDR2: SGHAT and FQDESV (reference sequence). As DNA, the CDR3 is TGTGCCAGCAGCTCCTGGACTGGGAGCTCCTACAATGAGCAGTTCTTC. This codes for CASSSWTGSSYNEQFF.

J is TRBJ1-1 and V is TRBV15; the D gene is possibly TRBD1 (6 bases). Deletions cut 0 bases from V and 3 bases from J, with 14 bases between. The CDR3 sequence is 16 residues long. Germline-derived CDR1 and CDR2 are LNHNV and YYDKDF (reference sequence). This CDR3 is CATSRDQRGSYTEAFF. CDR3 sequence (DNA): TGTGCCACCAGCAGAGATCAGAGGGGGTCGTACACTGAAGCTTTCTTT.

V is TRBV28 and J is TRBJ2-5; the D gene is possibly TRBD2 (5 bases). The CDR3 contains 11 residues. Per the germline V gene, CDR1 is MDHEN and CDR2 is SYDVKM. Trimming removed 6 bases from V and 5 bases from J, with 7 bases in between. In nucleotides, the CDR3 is TGTGCCAGCAGGAGGGTGGAGACCCAGTACTTC. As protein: CASRRVETQYF. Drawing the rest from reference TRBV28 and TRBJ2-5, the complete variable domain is DVKVTQSSRYLVKRTGEKVFLECVQDMDHENMFWYRQDPGLGLRLIYFSYDVKMKEKGDIPEGYSVSREKKERFSLILESASTNQTSMYLCASRRVETQYFGPGTRLLVL.

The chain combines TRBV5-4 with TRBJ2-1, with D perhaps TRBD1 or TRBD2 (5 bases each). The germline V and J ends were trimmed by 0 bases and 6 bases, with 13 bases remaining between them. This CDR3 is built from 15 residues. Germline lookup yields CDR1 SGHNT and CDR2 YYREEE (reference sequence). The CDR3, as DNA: TGTGCCAGCAGCTTGGACCAGGGAGTCAGCAATGAGCAGTTCTTC. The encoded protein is CASSLDQGVSNEQFF.

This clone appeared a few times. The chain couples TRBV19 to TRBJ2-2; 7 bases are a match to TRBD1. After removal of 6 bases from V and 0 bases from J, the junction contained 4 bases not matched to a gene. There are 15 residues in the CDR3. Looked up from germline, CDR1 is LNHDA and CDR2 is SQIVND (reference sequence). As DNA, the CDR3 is TGTGCCAGTAGGAGACAGGGAGCGAACACCGGGGAGCTGTTTTTT. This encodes CASRRQGANTGELFF.

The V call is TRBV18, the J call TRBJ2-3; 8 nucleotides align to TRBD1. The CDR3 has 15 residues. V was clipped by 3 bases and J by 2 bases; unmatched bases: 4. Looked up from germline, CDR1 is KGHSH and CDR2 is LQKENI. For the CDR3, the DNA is TGTGCCAGCTCACCTCGACAGGGGACCACAGATACGCAGTATTTT. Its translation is CASSPRQGTTDTQYF.

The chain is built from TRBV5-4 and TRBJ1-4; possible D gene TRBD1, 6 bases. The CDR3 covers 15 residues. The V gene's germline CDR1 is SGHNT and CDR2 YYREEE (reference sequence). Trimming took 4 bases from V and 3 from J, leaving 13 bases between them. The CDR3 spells CASSRGGGANEKLFF. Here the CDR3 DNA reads TGTGCCAGCAGCAGGGGGGGAGGGGCTAATGAAAAACTGTTTTTT.

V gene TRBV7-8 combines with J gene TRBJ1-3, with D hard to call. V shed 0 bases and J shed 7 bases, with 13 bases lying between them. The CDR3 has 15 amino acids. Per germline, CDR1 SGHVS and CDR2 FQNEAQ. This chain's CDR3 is CASSLAPGSGNTIYF. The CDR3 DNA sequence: TGTGCCAGCAGCTTAGCGCCGGGCTCGGGGAACACCATATATTTT. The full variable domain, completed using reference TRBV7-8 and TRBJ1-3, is GAGVSQSPRYKVAKRGQDVALRCDPISGHVSLFWYQQALGQGPEFLTYFQNEAQLDKSGLPSDRFFAERPEGSVSTLKIQRTQQEDSAVYLCASSLAPGSGNTIYFGEGSWLTVV.

CDR3 sequence: CASSLATLRARRGTEAFF. CDR3 DNA: TGTGCCAGCAGTTTAGCCACCTTGCGGGCCCGGCGGGGCACTGAAGCTTTCTTT. The chain employs TRBV28 and TRBJ1-1; D not resolved. The germline CDR1 and CDR2 sequences are MDHEN and SYDVKM. Deletions cut 2 bases from V and 4 bases from J, with 23 bases between. The CDR3 runs 18 residues.

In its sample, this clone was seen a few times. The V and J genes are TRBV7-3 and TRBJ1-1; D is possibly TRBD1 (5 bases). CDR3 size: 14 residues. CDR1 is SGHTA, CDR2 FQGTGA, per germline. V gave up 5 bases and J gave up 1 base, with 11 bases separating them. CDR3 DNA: TGTGCCAGCAGCCCTCGCGGGGCGAACACTGAAGCTTTCTTT. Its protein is CASSPRGANTEAFF. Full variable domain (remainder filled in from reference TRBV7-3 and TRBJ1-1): GAGVSQTPSNKVTEKGKYVELRCDPISGHTALYWYRQSLGQGPEFLIYFQGTGAADDSGLPNDRFFAVRPEGSVSTLKIQRTERGDSAVYLCASSPRGANTEAFFGQGTRLTVV.

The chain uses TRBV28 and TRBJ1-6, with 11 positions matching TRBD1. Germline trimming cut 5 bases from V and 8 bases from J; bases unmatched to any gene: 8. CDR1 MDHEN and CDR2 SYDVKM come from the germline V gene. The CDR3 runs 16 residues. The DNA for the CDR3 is TGTGCCAGCAGTCGGACAGGGGGCGTTTGGGATTCACCCCTCCACTTT. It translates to CASSRTGGVWDSPLHF.

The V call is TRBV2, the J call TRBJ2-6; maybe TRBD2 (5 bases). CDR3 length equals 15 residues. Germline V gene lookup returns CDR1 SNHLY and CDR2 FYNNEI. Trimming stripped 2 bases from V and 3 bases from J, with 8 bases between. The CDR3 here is CASSEPGIGANVLTF. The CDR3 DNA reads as TGTGCCAGCAGTGAACCCGGGATTGGGGCCAACGTCCTGACTTTC.